This T cell receptor (beta chain) was captured by sequencing in a study of Graves' ophthalmopathy and Graves' hyperthyroidism. Findings and limits, study-wide: The authors also found most expanded thyroid clonotypes above 0.001 frequency in blood.

With 6 bases clipped from V and 2 bases from J, the junction kept 6 bases outside the gene matches. This CDR3 has 14 amino acids. Concerning this clonotype itself: The antigen is not known.

RNA transcripts served as template for amplifying TCR beta CDR3 sequences. Second-round multiplex PCR came after first-round RT-PCR with HTBI primers. TCRdb reanalysed the multiplex PCR reads using MiXCR and keeps one entry per CDR3 protein. This table holds 200,000 to 250,000 distinct CDR3 sequences, 20% to 25% found once. Each donor who had ophthalmopathy showed moderate-to-severe activity, a CAS of ≥3, a NOSPECS of ≥4, and a duration under 3 months. The PBMCs had their origin in more than 9.5 ml of fresh peripheral blood. Sequencing was carried out using peripheral blood. The chain couples TRBV12-3 or TRBV12-4 to TRBJ1-2; 7 nucleotides match TRBD1. This TCR came from a woman between 50 and 59 years old with Graves' ophthalmopathy. The CDR3 bases are TGTGCCAGCAGCCAAACAGGGGAAAACTATGGCTACACCTTC. Protein: CASSQTGENYGYTF.